This T cell receptor beta chain was recorded in a study of glioma-infiltrating T cells after dendritic cell vaccination. Study information: Glioblastoma patients came from Phase I and II dendritic cell vaccination trials.

The PCR used 60 V beta and 13 J beta primers. The method was immunoSEQ multiplex PCR; TCRdb's version includes in-frame clones alone and lacks a portion of them. The table records over 90,000 clones, more than 70% of them present only once. The J segment lost 8 bases and the V segment lost 3 bases, leaving 11 bases of the junction unmatched. Germline V CDR1 and CDR2: MDHEN, SYDVKM. This CDR3 is built from 16 residues. This sample's time point: after dendritic cell vaccination, including at tumor progression/relapse. The sample in question was blood, obtained after dendritic cell vaccination. The TCR comes from a human donor with glioblastoma. The gene calls are TRBV28 and TRBJ1-4; 8 bases match TRBD1. CDR3 nucleotide sequence: TGTGCCAGCAGTTTTGGTTTTGGACAGGGCGGGGAAAAACTGTTTTTT. Protein product: CASSFGFGQGGEKLFF.